The T cell receptor beta chain under discussion was sequenced for a study of T cells after yellow fever vaccination. Study as a whole: Low-cell-number fractions underwent preparation using SMART-Seq v4 Ultra Low Input. Study-wide results and caveats: At around 95% for CD4 and approximately 89% for CD8, most primary-vaccination clones showed up again after the booster.

The V end was cut by 6 bases, the J end by 6 bases, with 15 bases between. In germline, CDR1 is SQVTM, CDR2 ANQGSEA. The CDR3 runs 13 residues. In this sample, this clonotype turned up a few times. Its antigen is undetermined. One entry per CDR3 protein, called by TCRdb with MiXCR from the 5' RACE reads. The sample lists some 670,000 distinct CDR3 sequences, about 12% seen once, with approximately 15% in the top ten. The chain couples TRBV29-1 to TRBJ1-5; TRBD1 is a possible D gene (6 bases). This TCR derives from a young man who received the YFV17D yellow fever vaccine. Source: PBMCs, taken on the day of the yellow fever booster vaccination. The CDR3 reads CSVTGGAFQPQHF. CDR3 coding DNA: TGCAGCGTGACTGGGGGCGCGTTTCAGCCCCAGCATTTT.